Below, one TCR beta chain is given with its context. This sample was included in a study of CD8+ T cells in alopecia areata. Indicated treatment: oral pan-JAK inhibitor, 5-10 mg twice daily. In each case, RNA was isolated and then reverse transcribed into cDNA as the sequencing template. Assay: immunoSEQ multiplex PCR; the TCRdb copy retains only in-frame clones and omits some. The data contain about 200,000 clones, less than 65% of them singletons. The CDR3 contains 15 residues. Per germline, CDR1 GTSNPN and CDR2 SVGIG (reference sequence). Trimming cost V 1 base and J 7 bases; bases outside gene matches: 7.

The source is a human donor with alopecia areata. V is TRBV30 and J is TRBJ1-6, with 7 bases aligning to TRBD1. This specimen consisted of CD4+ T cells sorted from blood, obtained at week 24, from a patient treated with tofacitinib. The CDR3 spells CAWSDATGRNSPLHF. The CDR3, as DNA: TGTGCCTGGAGTGACGCGACAGGGAGAAATTCACCCCTCCACTTT.